This paragraph covers one T cell receptor (beta chain) sequence. The data were obtained in a study of T cell changes during pregnancy in multiple sclerosis. Assay: immunoSEQ multiplex PCR; the TCRdb copy retains only in-frame clones and omits some. The profile shows 69,000 or so clones, roughly 90% of them singletons. This material consisted of peripheral blood, taken in the third trimester of pregnancy. The receptor was isolated from a female donor with multiple sclerosis, enrolled in a pregnancy study.

The CDR3 DNA sequence: TGTGCCAGCTCACCACTTTCAACAGCAGATACGCAGTATTTT. Protein sequence: CASSPLSTADTQYF. This chain connects TRBV18 to TRBJ2-3; D is unresolved. CDR1 is KGHSH, CDR2 LQKENI, per germline. The CDR3 length is 14 residues. V lost 1 base and J 4 bases, leaving 9 bases between the germline ends.